This TCR beta chain was sequenced during a study of identical twins. Study outcomes and limitations: One should note that invariant MAIT and iNKT cells could partly confound zero-insertion analyses. Insertions were fewer in abundant cord blood beta clonotypes, whereas memory repertoires showed none of this pattern.

It was template switching that added a universal primer site, and there were unique molecular identifiers on the cDNA. A single record per CDR3 protein comes from TCRdb applying MiXCR to the 5' RACE reads. The table has about 500,000 distinct CDR3 sequences, 13% to 15% seen once; the top ten hold approximately 0.98%. V lost 6 bases and J lost 5, with 6 bases in between. The CDR3 totals 12 residues. CDR1 is KGHDR and CDR2 is SFDVKD in the germline V gene. In regard to this clonotype: The target antigen is unknown.

These sequences were also reported in another study, on yellow fever vaccine responses in identical twins.

Material: CD4+ T cells sorted from blood. The chain employs TRBV24-1 and TRBJ2-2, with D maybe TRBD2 (6 bases). This sequence originates from a woman between 18 and 29 years old in good health. The CDR3 sequence is CATSRGTGELFF. DNA of the CDR3: TGTGCCACCAGTCGGGGGACCGGGGAGCTGTTTTTT.